This section outlines one T cell receptor beta chain sequence together with its context. Method: immunoSEQ multiplex PCR; TCRdb's copy keeps in-frame clones and lacks some. Of tens of thousands of clones listed, approximately 94% are singletons. The entry originates in a study of T cell changes during pregnancy in multiple sclerosis. Germline V CDR1 and CDR2: MGHDK, SYGVNS. This CDR3 has 14 amino acids. V dropped 4 bases and J dropped 0 bases, with 9 bases sitting between them. The chain is built from TRBV25-1 and TRBJ1-1; possible D gene TRBD1, 5 bases. This TCR came from a female donor with multiple sclerosis, enrolled in a pregnancy study. The sequencing here drew on peripheral blood, taken in the third trimester of pregnancy. CDR3 DNA: TGTGCCAGCAGTGTAACAGGTATGAACACTGAAGCTTTCTTT. Translating it yields CASSVTGMNTEAFF.